A selection of T cell receptor beta chains follows, all from one sample in a study of regulatory T cells in long-lasting Graves disease. TCRdb called the multiplex PCR reads again in MiXCR, with one record for every CDR3 protein. The sample lists around 400,000 distinct CDR3 sequences, roughly a sixth occurring once. This sample comprised peripheral blood mononuclear cells (PBMCs), obtained at new diagnosis, from a patient treated with antithyroid drugs. Source of these receptors: a female donor with Graves disease. CDR3s include the opening cysteine and the closing phenylalanine or tryptophan. Each record gives: V gene, J gene, clone size, D gene, CDR3 DNA, CDR3 protein. The D gene is left open where the match is weak. Some rows have no size entry. The others give once, few or many, or a class for an expanded clone.

TRBV6-1,TRBJ1-6,few,.,TGTGCCAGCAGCTTACCGGGGCCGAATTCACCCCTCCACTTT,CASSLPGPNSPLHF
TRBV28,TRBJ2-7,.,.,TGTGCCACCTCCCCCCCCCCACATTACGAGCAGTACTTC,CATSPPPHYEQYF
TRBV15,TRBJ2-1,many,TRBD1,TGTGCCACCAGCAGCCGGGACAGGGGGTCCCTCAATGAGCAGTTCTTC,CATSSRDRGSLNEQFF
TRBV7-3,TRBJ2-7,many,TRBD2,TGTGCCAGCAGCTCGTACGTCGGACTAGCGGGAGCTACCTACGAGCAGTACTTC,CASSSYVGLAGATYEQYF
TRBV2,TRBJ2-3,few,.,TGTGCCACCACTAACCAGCGTTATACGCAGTATTTT,CATTNQRYTQYF
TRBV7-9,TRBJ2-4,many,TRBD2,TGTGCCAGCAGCACTGGGACTAGCGGGGGAAGGGGCATGAGAAACATTCAGTACTTC,CASSTGTSGGRGMRNIQYF
TRBV6-2/TRBV6-3,TRBJ2-6,few,TRBD1,TGTGCCAGCAGTTGGGACAGACGATCCCACTCTGGGGCCAACGTCCTGACTTTC,CASSWDRRSHSGANVLTF
TRBV20-1,TRBJ1-2,.,.,TGCAGTGCTAGAGAATTCAACAACTATGGCTACACCTTC,CSAREFNNYGYTF
TRBV9,TRBJ2-1,many,TRBD2,TGTGCCAGCAGCGTAATGGCGGGGGGGTCCAATGAGCAGTTCTTC,CASSVMAGGSNEQFF
TRBV28,TRBJ2-7,few,TRBD2,TGTGCCAGCATCGGAGGGAGGGTGGCGGCCTGCGAGCAGTACTTC,CASIGGRVAACEQYF
TRBV20-1,TRBJ2-3,many,TRBD1,TGCAGTGCTAGTGGAATTGACAGGGAAGCAGATACGCAGTATTTT,CSASGIDREADTQYF
TRBV11-2,TRBJ2-3,many,.,TGTGCCAGCAGCTCCCCCAGGGACGGCCACAGGGTCGTAGATACGCAGTATTTT,CASSSPRDGHRVVDTQYF
TRBV7-7,TRBJ2-2,many,.,TGTGCTAGCAGTCGGCCCGAGGGAGTCAACACCGGGGAGCTGTTTTTT,CASSRPEGVNTGELFF
TRBV28,TRBJ2-7,many,.,TGTGCCAGCAGTTTAAGAGGGAGCTACGAGCAGTACTTC,CASSLRGSYEQYF
TRBV6-1,TRBJ1-4,many,.,TGTGCCAGCAGTGAGGAGTGGCCAACGGCGGGGGAAAAACTGTTTTTT,CASSEEWPTAGEKLFF
TRBV12-3/TRBV12-4,TRBJ1-3,many,TRBD1,TGTGCCAGCAGCCGACTCCCGACAGGGCTAGGAAACACCATATATTTT,CASSRLPTGLGNTIYF
TRBV7-3,TRBJ2-5,many,TRBD2,TGTGCCAGCAGCCTTACCCCGGGGCTAGCGGAGGGGACCCAGTACTTC,CASSLTPGLAEGTQYF
TRBV12-3/TRBV12-4,TRBJ1-2,many,.,TGTGCCAGCAGTTTAGCTAAGGCTCACTATGGCTACACCTTC,CASSLAKAHYGYTF